This TCR beta chain was identified during a study of vaccination and CD4 T cells after COVID-19. As regards this clonotype: Its antigen remains unidentified.

The treatment here: approximately nine-day PBMC culture with coronavirus spike peptide pools or control peptides (ViraFEST assay). Sequencing of the DNA from cultured CD4+ T cells was carried out with the Oncomine TCR Beta short-read assay. TCRdb reprocessed the PCR reads via MiXCR and lists one record per CDR3 protein. In the table there are 14,000 to 15,000 distinct CDR3 sequences, roughly 50% of which are singletons. V was pared by 3 bases and J by 7 bases, with 8 bases of the junction left unmatched. The CDR3 loop spans 14 amino acids. Looked up from germline, CDR1 is DFQATT and CDR2 is SNEGSKA (reference sequence).

V gene TRBV20-1 combines with J gene TRBJ2-2; 7 bases align to TRBD2. The source material was CD4+ T cells from blood, cultured in vitro. The TCR was taken from a human donor who had recovered from COVID-19. The CDR3 DNA reads TGCAGTGCTAGGGGGGGGTGGCTGAACGGGGAGCTGTTTTTT. It encodes CSARGGWLNGELFF.